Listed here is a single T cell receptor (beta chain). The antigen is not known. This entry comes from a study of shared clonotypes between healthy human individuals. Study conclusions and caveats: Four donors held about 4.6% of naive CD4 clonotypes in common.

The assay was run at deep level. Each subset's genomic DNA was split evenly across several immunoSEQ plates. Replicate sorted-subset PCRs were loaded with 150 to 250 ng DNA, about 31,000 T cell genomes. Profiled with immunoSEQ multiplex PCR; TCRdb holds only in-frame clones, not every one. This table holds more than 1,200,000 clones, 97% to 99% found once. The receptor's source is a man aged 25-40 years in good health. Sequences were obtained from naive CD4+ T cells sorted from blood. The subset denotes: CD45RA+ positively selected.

This CDR3 is CASSQYLAGAYEQYF. The CDR3 region has the DNA TGCGCCAGCAGCCAGTACCTAGCGGGAGCGTACGAGCAGTACTTC. This rearrangement joins TRBV4-3 to TRBJ2-7; 10 nucleotides line up with TRBD2. The junction had 6 bases not matched to a gene; V was cut back by 3 bases and J by 4 bases. Germline CDR1 is LGHNA and CDR2 is YSLEER. The CDR3 contains 15 residues.